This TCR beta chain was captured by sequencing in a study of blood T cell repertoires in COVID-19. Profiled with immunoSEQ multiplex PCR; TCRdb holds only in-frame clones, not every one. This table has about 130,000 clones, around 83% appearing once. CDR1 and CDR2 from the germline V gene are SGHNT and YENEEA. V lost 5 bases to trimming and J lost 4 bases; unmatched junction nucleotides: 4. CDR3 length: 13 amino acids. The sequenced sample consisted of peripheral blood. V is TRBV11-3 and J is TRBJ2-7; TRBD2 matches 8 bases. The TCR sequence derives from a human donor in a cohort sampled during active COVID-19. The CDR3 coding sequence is TGTGCCAGCAGCAAGGGACTAGTGTACGAGCAGTACGTC. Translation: CASSKGLVYEQYV.